A selection of T cell receptor beta chains follows, all from one sample in a study of blood T cell repertoires in COVID-19. The table came from immunoSEQ multiplex PCR; TCRdb's copy has only in-frame clones and leaves some out. The sample records over 35,000 clones, roughly nine tenths being singletons. Sequencing was performed on peripheral blood. These receptor sequences come from a man in his 70s with active COVID-19. Both conserved end residues are part of each CDR3. The order of the fields is V gene, J gene, D gene, CDR3 length, clone size, CDR3 protein, CDR3 DNA. A D gene is named only where the DNA matches it firmly. The size field is filled for only some rows; it gives once, few, many or a size class.

>TRBV7-2|TRBJ1-6|TRBD1|15|NA
CASSLRFQGGSPLHF
TGTGCCAGCAGCTTACGTTTTCAGGGGGGATCACCCCTCCACTTT
>TRBV23-1|TRBJ2-7|TRBD1|16|NA
CASSPTFRDRGFEQYF
TGCGCCAGCAGTCCCACCTTTCGGGACAGGGGCTTCGAGCAGTACTTC
>TRBV7-6|TRBJ1-5|TRBD1|15|NA
CASSPGQGSNQPQHF
TGTGCCAGCAGCCCCGGACAGGGTTCAAATCAGCCCCAGCATTTT
>TRBV19|TRBJ2-7|TRBD1|17|NA
CASSRGGRGQTLYEQYF
TGTGCCAGTAGCCGAGGGGGCCGAGGACAGACCCTCTACGAGCAGTACTTC
>TRBV29-1|TRBJ2-5|TRBD2|14|NA
CSVRGTSGRETQYF
TGCAGCGTACGCGGGACTAGCGGGAGAGAGACCCAGTACTTC
>TRBV19|TRBJ2-3|TRBD2|19|NA
CASSLMGLAGGPGTDTQYF
TGTGCCAGTAGTCTCATGGGACTAGCGGGGGGGCCAGGCACAGATACGCAGTATTTT
>TRBV11-3|TRBJ2-6|TRBD1|18|few
CASSSSGQGTSGANVLTF
TGTGCCAGCAGCTCGTCGGGACAGGGCACCTCTGGGGCCAACGTCCTGACTTTC
>TRBV30|TRBJ2-7|TRBD2|14|NA
CAWSVTSGTYEQYF
TGTGCCTGGAGTGTAACTAGCGGAACCTACGAGCAGTACTTC
>TRBV7-9|TRBJ1-5|NA|13|few
CASSLSLNQPQHF
TGTGCCAGCAGCTTATCCCTGAATCAGCCCCAGCATTTT
>TRBV27|TRBJ2-6|NA|15|NA
CASRPGASGANVLTF
TGTGCCAGCAGGCCCGGTGCGTCTGGGGCCAACGTCCTGACTTTC
>TRBV9|TRBJ2-1|TRBD2|17|NA
CASSPRGELAGVDEQFF
TGTGCCAGCAGCCCCCGCGGAGAACTAGCGGGGGTTGATGAGCAGTTCTTC
>TRBV15|TRBJ2-5|TRBD2|16|NA
CATSLALAGPAETQYF
TGTGCCACCAGCCTGGCACTAGCGGGTCCCGCGGAGACCCAGTACTTC
>TRBV5-1|TRBJ2-2|NA|16|few
CASSWPSLANTGELFF
TGCGCCAGCAGCTGGCCGTCTCTGGCGAACACCGGGGAGCTGTTTTTT
>TRBV19|TRBJ1-5|NA|15|NA
CASSIGTVSNQPQHF
TGTGCCAGTAGTATTGGCACAGTTAGCAATCAGCCCCAGCATTTT
>TRBV7-8|TRBJ1-5|NA|14|NA
CASSFTGRNQPQHF
TGTGCCAGCAGCTTTACAGGGAGAAATCAGCCCCAGCATTTT
>TRBV24-1|TRBJ2-1|TRBD1|18|NA
CATSEPRSQGAKNNEQFF
TGTGCCACCAGTGAGCCCAGGAGTCAGGGGGCGAAAAACAATGAGCAGTTCTTC
>TRBV6-6|TRBJ1-5|NA|16|NA
CASSTRTVNSNQPQHF
TGTGCCAGCAGTACTAGGACGGTTAATAGCAATCAGCCCCAGCATTTT
>TRBV27|TRBJ2-7|NA|13|NA
CASSRLQVSEQYF
TGTGCCAGCAGCAGATTACAGGTCTCCGAGCAGTACTTC
>TRBV18|TRBJ2-7|NA|15|once
CASSSGTFSSYEQYF
TGTGCCAGCTCATCCGGGACTTTTAGCTCCTACGAGCAGTACTTC
>TRBV10-3|TRBJ1-5|NA|14|NA
CAISESGVDQPQHF
TGTGCCATCAGTGAGTCAGGGGTTGATCAGCCCCAGCATTTT
>TRBV2|TRBJ1-1|TRBD1|13|NA
CASSGDRYTEAFF
TGTGCCAGCAGTGGGGACAGATACACTGAAGCTTTCTTT
>TRBV20-1|TRBJ1-1|TRBD1|15|NA
CSASGTDRGDTEAFF
TGCAGTGCTAGTGGGACGGACAGGGGGGACACTGAAGCTTTCTTT
>TRBV5-5|TRBJ2-5|NA|11|NA
CASSLAETQYF
TGTGCCAGCAGCTTGGCTGAGACCCAGTACTTC
>TRBV11-2|TRBJ2-1|TRBD1|14|NA
CASSLRQGNNEQFF
TGTGCCAGCAGCCTACGACAGGGGAACAATGAGCAGTTCTTC
>TRBV30|TRBJ2-2|NA|14|NA
CAYTTKGDTGELFF
TGTGCCTACACGACGAAAGGGGACACCGGGGAGCTGTTTTTT
>TRBV6-5|TRBJ2-2|TRBD2|13|NA
CASSYWTSGELFF
TGTGCCAGCAGTTACTGGACTAGCGGGGAGCTGTTTTTT
>TRBV18|TRBJ1-4|NA|14|once
CASSPGGTNEKLFF
TGTGCCAGCTCACCGGGAGGTACTAATGAAAAACTGTTTTTT
>TRBV7-2|TRBJ2-1|NA|13|NA
CASSLQRHNEQFF
TGTGCCAGCAGCTTACAGCGGCACAATGAGCAGTTCTTC
>TRBV27|TRBJ2-2|NA|13|once
CASSYQGSGELFF
TGTGCCAGCAGTTATCAGGGGTCCGGGGAGCTGTTTTTT
>TRBV27|TRBJ2-5|TRBD2|15|NA
CASSLRGRYQETQYF
TGTGCCAGCAGTTTACGCGGGAGGTACCAAGAGACCCAGTACTTC
>TRBV19|TRBJ2-7|TRBD2|14|NA
CASSMGGNSYEQYF
TGTGCCAGTAGTATGGGGGGGAACTCCTACGAGCAGTACTTC
>TRBV28|TRBJ1-2|TRBD1|14|NA
CASSRQGWGDGYTF
TGTGCCAGCAGTCGACAGGGATGGGGAGACGGCTACACCTTC
>TRBV11-2|TRBJ2-1|TRBD1|15|NA
CASSFPQGGREEQFF
TGTGCCAGCAGCTTCCCACAGGGGGGACGAGAGGAGCAGTTCTTC
>TRBV18|TRBJ1-2|TRBD1|14|once
CASGYRGDSVGYTF
TGTGCCAGCGGCTACAGGGGAGACTCAGTGGGCTACACCTTC
>TRBV10-3|TRBJ2-5|NA|14|NA
CASRRDSNQETQYF
TGTGCCAGCAGGAGGGACAGCAATCAAGAGACCCAGTACTTC
>TRBV28|TRBJ2-5|TRBD1|16|NA
CASRPGTGVRFETQYF
TGTGCCAGCAGGCCCGGGACAGGAGTTAGATTTGAGACCCAGTACTTC
>TRBV19|TRBJ1-2|NA|15|NA
CASSPRTPAWGGYTF
TGTGCCAGTAGTCCGCGGACTCCCGCCTGGGGTGGCTACACCTTC
>TRBV19|TRBJ2-7|TRBD1|15|NA
CASAGGQGAHDEQYF
TGTGCCAGTGCGGGGGGACAGGGGGCGCATGACGAGCAGTACTTC
>TRBV7-2|TRBJ2-4|NA|16|NA
CASSPLLLLAKNIQYF
TGTGCCAGCAGCCCCCTCCTCCTACTAGCCAAAAACATTCAGTACTTC
>TRBV28|TRBJ2-7|TRBD2|16|NA
CASSSPAGRHSYEQYF
TGTGCCAGCAGTTCCCCAGCGGGGAGGCACTCCTACGAGCAGTACTTC
>TRBV28|TRBJ2-2|TRBD1|17|NA
CASSSPGTGGNTGELFF
TGTGCCAGCAGTTCCCCCGGGACAGGGGGGAACACCGGGGAGCTGTTTTTT
>TRBV28|TRBJ1-5|TRBD1|17|NA
CASSRRQGSYSNQPQHF
TGTGCCAGCAGCCGGCGACAGGGCTCTTATAGCAATCAGCCCCAGCATTTT
>TRBV9|TRBJ2-1|NA|14|NA
CASTSGTAYNEQFF
TGTGCCAGCACGAGCGGAACAGCGTACAATGAGCAGTTCTTC
>TRBV5-8|TRBJ2-3|NA|16|NA
CASSLDGFQFLDTQYF
TGTGCCAGCAGCTTGGACGGGTTCCAGTTTTTAGATACGCAGTATTTT
>TRBV5-1|TRBJ1-1|NA|13|NA
CASSLAQPNEAFF
TGCGCCAGCAGCTTGGCACAGCCTAACGAAGCTTTCTTT
>TRBV18|TRBJ2-1|TRBD2|16|NA
CASSPEGLAGGNEQFF
TGTGCCAGCTCACCGGAGGGACTAGCGGGGGGTAATGAGCAGTTCTTC
>TRBV4-1|TRBJ2-4|TRBD2|17|NA
CASSQESGGLERNIQYF
TGCGCCAGCAGCCAAGAATCGGGAGGGTTGGAGAGAAACATTCAGTACTTC
>TRBV29-1|TRBJ1-1|NA|13|NA
CSVGQSGNTEAFF
TGCAGCGTCGGCCAGAGCGGGAACACTGAAGCTTTCTTT
>TRBV4-2|TRBJ2-2|NA|14|NA
CASSRRQFGGELFF
TGTGCCAGCAGCCGGAGACAGTTTGGTGGGGAGCTGTTTTTT
>TRBV25-1|TRBJ2-5|TRBD2|18|NA
CASSESLIGLAGEETQYF
TGTGCCAGCAGTGAATCCCTCATTGGGTTGGCGGGGGAAGAGACCCAGTACTTC
>TRBV28|TRBJ2-1|TRBD2|14|NA
CASRDPAGAREQFF
TGTGCCAGCAGGGATCCAGCGGGGGCCAGGGAGCAGTTCTTC
>TRBV28|TRBJ2-7|NA|11|NA
CASSADRDLYF
TGTGCCAGCAGCGCTGACAGGGACTTGTACTTC
>TRBV7-2|TRBJ1-6|TRBD1|19|NA
CASSLGWRGQGSYNSPLHF
TGTGCCAGCAGCTTAGGTTGGCGAGGACAGGGCTCCTATAATTCACCCCTCCACTTT